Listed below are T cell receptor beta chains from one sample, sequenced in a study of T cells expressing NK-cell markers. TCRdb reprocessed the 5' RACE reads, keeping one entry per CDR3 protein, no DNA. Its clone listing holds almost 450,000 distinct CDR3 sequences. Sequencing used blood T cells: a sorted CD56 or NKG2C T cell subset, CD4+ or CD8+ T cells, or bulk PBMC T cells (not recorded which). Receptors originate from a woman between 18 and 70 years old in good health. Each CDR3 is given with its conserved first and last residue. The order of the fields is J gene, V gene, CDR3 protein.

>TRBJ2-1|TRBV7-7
CASSLVDSSSYNEQFF
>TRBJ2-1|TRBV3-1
CASSQAAGSNEQFF
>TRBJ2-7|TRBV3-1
CASSPPETLKRYEQYF
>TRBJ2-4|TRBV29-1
CSARSDLAKNIQYF
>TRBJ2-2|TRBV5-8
CASSVLARHTGELFF
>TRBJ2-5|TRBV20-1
CSASLGSGGVGETQYF
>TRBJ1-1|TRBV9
CASSVRPGANTEAFF
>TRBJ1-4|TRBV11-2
CASSQTTGASGGKLFF
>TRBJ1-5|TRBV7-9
CASSPGTAYSNQPQHF
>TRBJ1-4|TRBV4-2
CASSQEIQISGKLFF
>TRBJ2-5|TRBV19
CASSGTGVQEETQYF
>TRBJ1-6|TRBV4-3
CASSQVPGQGNSPLHF
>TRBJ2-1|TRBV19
CASSNRGVYNEQFF
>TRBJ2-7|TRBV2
CASRRGQVSVEQYF
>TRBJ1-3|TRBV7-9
CASSLAQTGSGNTIYF
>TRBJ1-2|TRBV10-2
CASSDPGHSNYGYTF
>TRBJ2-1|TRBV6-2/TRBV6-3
CASPVGSGPRSYNEQFF
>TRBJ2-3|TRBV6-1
CASSKKRGATDTQYF
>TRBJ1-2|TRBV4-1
CASSQDRGAELVTNYGYTF
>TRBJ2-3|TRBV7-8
CASLGWDRGSITQYF
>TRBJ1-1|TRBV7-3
CASSLVRDTEAFF
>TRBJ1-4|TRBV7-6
CATKDGVRVNEKLFF
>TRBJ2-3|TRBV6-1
CASRALAGRVDTQYF
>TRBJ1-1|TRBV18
CASSPLQGGNTEAFF
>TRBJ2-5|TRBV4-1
CASSQDRGGVQETQYF
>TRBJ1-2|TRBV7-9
CASSLVYGYTF
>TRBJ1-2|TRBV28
CASSLGSQGAYGYTF
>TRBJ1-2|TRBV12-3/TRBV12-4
CASSLRQMSSGYTF
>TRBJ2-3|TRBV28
CASSPYPFRRAKPADTQYF
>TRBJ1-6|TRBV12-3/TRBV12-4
CASTLYNSPLHF
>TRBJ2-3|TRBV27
CASSNLASGTDTQYF
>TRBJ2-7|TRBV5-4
CASSLASSGTPYEQYF
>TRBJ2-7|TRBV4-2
CASSQDRTSGPTYEQYF
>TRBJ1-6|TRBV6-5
CASSYTQGESLALHF
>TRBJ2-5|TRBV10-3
CAISETDSEIETQYF
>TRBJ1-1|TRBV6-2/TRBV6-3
CASSTNRDTEAFF
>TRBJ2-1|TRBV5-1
CASSPRTDNNEQFF
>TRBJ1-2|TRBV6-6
CASTQAEYGYTF
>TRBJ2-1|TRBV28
CASSLGLRLAGGPSFSNEQFF
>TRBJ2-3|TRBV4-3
CASSQSGTSPYTDTQYF
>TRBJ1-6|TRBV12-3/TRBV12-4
CASSLDPGNSPLHF
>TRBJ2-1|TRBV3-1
CASSRGLAEGNEQFF
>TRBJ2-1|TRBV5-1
CASSLGEGQDEQFF
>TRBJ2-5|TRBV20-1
CSARDMGRAGETQYF
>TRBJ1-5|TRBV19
CASAWRGTNNQPQHF
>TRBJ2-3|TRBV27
CASRPRGDGPDTQYF
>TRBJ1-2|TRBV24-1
CATSDPKGANYGYTF
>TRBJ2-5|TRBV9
CASSPQEALWLGQYF
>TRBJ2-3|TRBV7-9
CASSLAAGGFQYF
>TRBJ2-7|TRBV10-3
CAISGLAGQTQYF
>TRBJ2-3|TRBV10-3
CAIRGTADTQYF
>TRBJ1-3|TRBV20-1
CSASPGGNTIYF